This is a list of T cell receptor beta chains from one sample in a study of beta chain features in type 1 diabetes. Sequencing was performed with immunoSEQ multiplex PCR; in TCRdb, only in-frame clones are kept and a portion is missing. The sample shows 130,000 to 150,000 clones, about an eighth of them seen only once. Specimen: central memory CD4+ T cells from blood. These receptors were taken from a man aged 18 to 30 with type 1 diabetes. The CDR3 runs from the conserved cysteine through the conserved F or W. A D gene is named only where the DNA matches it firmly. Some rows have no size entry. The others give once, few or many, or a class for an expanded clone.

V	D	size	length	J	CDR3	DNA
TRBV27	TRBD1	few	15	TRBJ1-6	CASSFMTGDTSPLHF	TGTGCCAGCAGTTTCATGACAGGGGATACGTCACCCCTCCACTTT
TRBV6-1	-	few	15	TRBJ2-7	CASSEQSGFHYEQYF	TGTGCCAGCAGTGAACAAAGCGGGTTCCACTACGAGCAGTACTTC
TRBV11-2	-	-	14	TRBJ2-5	CASSLDIFQETQYF	TGTGCCAGCAGCCTCGACATTTTCCAAGAGACCCAGTACTTC
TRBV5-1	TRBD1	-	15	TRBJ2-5	CASSLLIGGTETQYF	TGCGCCAGCAGCTTGCTGATAGGGGGCACGGAGACCCAGTACTTC
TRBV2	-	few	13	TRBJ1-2	CAVSDARSYGYTF	TGTGCCGTCTCAGACGCACGGTCCTATGGCTACACCTTC
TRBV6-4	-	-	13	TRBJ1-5	CASSEGVGQPQHF	TGTGCCAGCAGTGAGGGTGTGGGTCAGCCCCAGCATTTT
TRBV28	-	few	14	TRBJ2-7	CASSLTGPSREQYF	TGTGCCAGCAGTTTGACAGGACCGTCTCGTGAGCAGTACTTC
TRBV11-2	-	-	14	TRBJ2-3	CASSLGGTTDTQYF	TGTGCCAGCAGCTTAGGTGGCACCACAGATACGCAGTATTTT
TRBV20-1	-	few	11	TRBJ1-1	CSALGLTEAFF	TGCAGTGCTTTGGGGCTCACTGAAGCTTTCTTT
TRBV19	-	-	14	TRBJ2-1	CASARDNLYNEQFF	TGTGCCAGTGCCCGGGACAACTTGTACAATGAGCAGTTCTTC
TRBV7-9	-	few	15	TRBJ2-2	CASSFPQGYTGELFF	TGTGCCAGCAGCTTCCCGCAGGGATACACCGGGGAGCTGTTTTTT
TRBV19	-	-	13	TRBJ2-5	CASSMSHQETQYF	TGTGCCAGTAGTATGTCTCACCAAGAGACCCAGTACTTC
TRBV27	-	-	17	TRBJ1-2	CASSFSGIQEKNYGYTF	TGTGCCAGCAGTTTTTCGGGGATACAAGAAAAAAACTATGGCTACACCTTC
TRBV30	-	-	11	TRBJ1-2	CAWRGRAGYTF	TGTGCCTGGAGAGGCAGGGCGGGCTACACCTTC